The sequence of this TCR beta chain was determined in a study of technical replicates of blood from several donors (dated by TCRdb to between 2016 and 2019). Receptor libraries were prepared by the immunoSEQ multiplex PCR assay. This is the immuneACCESS table as TCRdb keeps it, with only in-frame sequences that have V and J called. A part of the clones is gone; compared with another copy, unresolved V genes explain less than half, and the rest is unexplained. The sample yields 95,000 or so clones; 95% were counted once. In total, the top ten clones hold around 0.3% of the sample. The CDR3 goes from the cysteine to the phenylalanine over 13 residues. Solely the CDR3 DNA is kept, with 39 bases framed from the first base. The germline V gene yields MDHEN for CDR1 and SYDVKM for CDR2. Comments on this clone: There is no known antigen for this receptor. No quality values exist for individual bases; no much larger clone is one base distant.

The chain is encoded by TRBV28 joined to TRBJ2-7, with no reliable assignment of the D segment. The source material was T cells isolated from PBMCs. The TCR originated in a human donor in good health. CDR3 loop: CATLGRLYYEQYF. The sequenced DNA: TGTGCTACCCTGGGCAGGTTATACTACGAGCAGTACTTC.